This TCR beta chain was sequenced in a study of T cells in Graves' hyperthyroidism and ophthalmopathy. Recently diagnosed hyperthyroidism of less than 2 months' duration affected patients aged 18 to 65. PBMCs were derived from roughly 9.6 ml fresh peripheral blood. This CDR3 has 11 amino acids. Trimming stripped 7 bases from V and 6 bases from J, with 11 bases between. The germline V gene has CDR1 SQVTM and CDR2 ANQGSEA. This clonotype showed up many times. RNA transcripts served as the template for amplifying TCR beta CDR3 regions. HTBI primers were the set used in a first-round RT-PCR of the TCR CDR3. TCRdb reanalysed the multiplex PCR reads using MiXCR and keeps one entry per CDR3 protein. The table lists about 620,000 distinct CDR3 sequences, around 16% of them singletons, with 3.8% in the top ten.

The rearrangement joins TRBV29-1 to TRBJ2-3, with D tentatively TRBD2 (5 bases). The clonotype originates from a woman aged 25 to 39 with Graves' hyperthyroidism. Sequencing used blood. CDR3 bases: TGCAGCGCTAGCTGGAGGGATACGCAGTATTTT. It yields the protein CSASWRDTQYF.